Listed below are T cell receptor beta chains from one sample, sequenced in a study of blood T cell repertoires in COVID-19. The repertoire was sequenced with immunoSEQ multiplex PCR; TCRdb's copy has only in-frame clones and lacks some. The data contain 200,000 or so clones, around 90% of them seen just once; the ten biggest clones take up under 4.5%. Sequences were obtained from PBMCs or T cells enriched from blood (not recorded which). The origin of the receptors is a woman in her twenties or thirties who had been exposed to COVID-19. Both conserved end residues are part of each CDR3. A D gene is named only where the DNA matches it firmly. Expanded clones are given a class, and other clones once, few, many or no size at all.

>TRBJ2-7|TRBD2|few|TRBV6-5
TGTGCCAGCAGTACCATAGCGGGAGGGCCGGTAGAGCAGTACTTC
CASSTIAGGPVEQYF
>TRBJ2-7|-|-|TRBV5-4
TGTGCCAGCAGCACGACTAGAGGTTCCTACGAGCAGTACTTC
CASSTTRGSYEQYF
>TRBJ2-2|TRBD2|-|TRBV5-1
TGCGCCAGCAGCTTGAGACTAGCGGCGAACACCGGGGAGCTGTTTTTT
CASSLRLAANTGELFF
>TRBJ2-7|TRBD1|-|TRBV29-1
TGCAGCGTTGTAGTGGGACAGATTTACGAGCAGTACTTC
CSVVVGQIYEQYF
>TRBJ2-1|-|many|TRBV3-1/TRBV3-2
TGTGCCAGCAGCCAACTGTCTAGCGTCGGGTACAATGAGCAGTTCTTC
CASSQLSSVGYNEQFF
>TRBJ2-7|-|-|TRBV28
TGTGCCAGCAGTTTGGAGTTCGAGCAGTACTTC
CASSLEFEQYF
>TRBJ1-1|-|-|TRBV27
TGTGCCAGCAGTTTACGCCCCACAGGTTTCGTAACTACGACTGAAGCTTTCTTT
CASSLRPTGFVTTTEAFF
>TRBJ2-1|TRBD1|few|TRBV9
TGTGCCAGCAGCAACCGACAGGGCCCCTACAATGAGCAGTTCTTC
CASSNRQGPYNEQFF
>TRBJ2-3|TRBD2|-|TRBV10-3
TGTGCCATCAGTGAGTCGGGGGGGCGGCAGCCAATTGCCGGGACTAGCGGACATTTT
CAISESGGRQPIAGTSGHF
>TRBJ2-3|-|-|TRBV3-1/TRBV3-2
TGTGCCAGCAGCCAGGGGGGAATGTCAGATACGCAGTATTTT
CASSQGGMSDTQYF